The 25 T cell receptor beta chains reported below all come from one sample, sequenced in a study of T cells in Graves' hyperthyroidism and ophthalmopathy. The source material, RNA transcripts, was used to amplify TCR beta CDR3 regions. The TCR CDR3 was amplified in a first-round RT-PCR using the HTBI primer set. Via MiXCR, TCRdb re-called the multiplex PCR reads, giving one row per CDR3 protein. The sample lists around 700,000 distinct CDR3 sequences, about a third occurring once. Sequencing used blood. All receptors come from a woman aged 40 to 50 with Graves' hyperthyroidism.

The table lists this clonotype with many counts. J is TRBJ1-2 and V is TRBV7-2, with D maybe TRBD1 (5 bases). Germline CDR1 reads SGHTA; CDR2 reads FQGNSA. V shed 6 bases and J shed 4 bases, with 12 bases lying between them. The CDR3 spans 13 residues. CDR3 region: CASSQGGGYGYTF. The CDR3, as DNA: TGTGCCAGCAGTCAGGGAGGCGGCTATGGCTACACCTTC.

The chain joins TRBV19 to TRBJ2-5; 7 bases align to TRBD2. Trimming at V came to 1 base and at J to 2 bases, leaving 16 bases not matched to a gene. CDR1 LNHDA and CDR2 SQIVND come from the germline V gene (reference sequence). The CDR3 is 19 residues long. The CDR3 loop is CASSIVPPTGGAGQETQYF. The CDR3 DNA follows: TGTGCCAGTAGTATAGTACCCCCCACCGGGGGAGCGGGACAAGAGACCCAGTACTTC. Full variable domain (rest looked up from reference TRBV19 and TRBJ2-5): DGGITQSPKYLFRKEGQNVTLSCEQNLNHDAMYWYRQDPGQGLRLIYYSQIVNDFQKGDIAEGYSVSREKKESFPLTVTSAQKNPTAFYLCASSIVPPTGGAGQETQYFGPGTRLLVL.

This clonotype was seen at least ten times. The chain recombines TRBV19 with TRBJ1-6, with TRBD1 matching 8 bases. Germline V gene lookup returns CDR1 LNHDA and CDR2 SQIVND (reference sequence). J lost 5 bases, V lost 8 bases, and 8 bases had no gene match. This CDR3 is 15 amino acids long. The CDR3 sequence is CASSADRGHNSPLHF. The DNA of the CDR3 is TGTGCCAGTTCCGCCGACAGGGGACATAATTCACCCCTCCACTTT.

This clonotype came up many times. This chain connects TRBV10-3 to TRBJ1-1, with D maybe TRBD1 (5 bases). Germline assignment: CDR1 ENHRY and CDR2 SYGVKD. V was cut by 6 bases and J by 7 bases, with 9 bases left in between. The CDR3 extends over 11 amino acids. The CDR3 nucleotides read TGTGCCATCAGAGGGGAGGATGAAGCTTTCTTT. Its protein is CAIRGEDEAFF.

This clonotype was counted at least ten times. V is TRBV7-2 and J is TRBJ1-6; D gene unclear. Germline V gene data show CDR1 as SGHTA and CDR2 as FQGNSA. CDR3 length equals 13 residues. The germline V and J ends were trimmed by 4 bases and 4 bases, with 5 bases remaining between them. CDR3: CASSSIYNSPLHF. In nucleotides, the CDR3 is TGTGCCAGCAGCTCCATTTATAATTCACCCCTCCACTTT.

V usage is TRBV7-9 and J usage is TRBJ2-5; tentatively, D is TRBD2 (7 bases). The V end lost 0 bases, the J end lost 5 bases, and 16 bases lay between the germline ends. The CDR3 has 16 amino acids. Germline loops: CDR1 SEHNR, CDR2 FQNEAQ (reference sequence). CDR3 loop: CASSLAGGPSWETQYF. The DNA of the CDR3 is TGTGCCAGCAGCTTAGCGGGGGGGCCCTCCTGGGAGACCCAGTACTTC.

This sequence joins TRBV6-6 and TRBJ1-2; tentatively, D is TRBD1 (5 bases). The CDR3 is 15 residues long. V dropped 7 bases and J dropped 5 bases, with 20 bases sitting between them. Germline CDR1 and CDR2: MNHNY and SVGAGI (reference sequence). The chain's CDR3 is CASKPNRDSGYGYTF. For the CDR3, the DNA is TGTGCCAGCAAACCAAATCGGGACTCGGGGTATGGCTACACCTTC.

J is TRBJ1-3 and V is TRBV4-3; D gene uncertain. V was shortened by 4 bases and J by 4 bases, with 14 bases between the two germline ends. The CDR3 spans 15 residues. Per germline, CDR1 LGHNA and CDR2 YSLEER. CDR3: CASSRNAVAGNTIYF. As DNA, the CDR3 is TGCGCCAGCAGCCGAAACGCAGTCGCGGGAAACACCATATATTTT.

Concerning this clonotype itself: Germline is not matched at one junction end, which may reflect a read error. V and J are TRBV10-3 and TRBJ2-2; the D gene could be TRBD1 or TRBD2 (5 bases each). The V gene's germline CDR1 is ENHRY and CDR2 SYGVKD. The CDR3 contains 15 residues. The CDR3 sequence is CASSYFGTAGGELFF. The CDR3 DNA follows: TGTGCCAGCAGTTATTTTGGGACCGCGGGCGGGGAGCTGTTTTTT.

A few counts support this clonotype. The chain joins TRBV7-2 to TRBJ1-1, with TRBD1 as a possible D gene (5 bases). The germline gives CDR1 SGHTA, CDR2 FQGNSA. CDR3 length equals 14 residues. V was clipped by 3 bases and J by 1 base, with 9 bases between them. CDR3 residues: CASSLGLRNTEAFF. CDR3 DNA sequence: TGTGCCAGCAGCTTGGGGCTGCGGAACACTGAAGCTTTCTTT. The full variable domain, completed using reference TRBV7-2 and TRBJ1-1, is GAGVSQSPSNKVTEKGKDVELRCDPISGHTALYWYRQSLGQGLEFLIYFQGNSAPDKSGLPSDRFSAERTGGSVSTLTIQRTQQEDSAVYLCASSLGLRNTEAFFGQGTRLTVV.

This chain links TRBV5-6 with TRBJ1-4, with D unresolved. The CDR3 consists of 14 residues. The germline gives CDR1 SGHDT, CDR2 YYEEEE. V lost 6 bases, J lost 8 bases, and 17 bases lay in between. CDR3 in amino acids: CASTVDLEDEKLFF. CDR3 nucleotide sequence: TGTGCCAGCACCGTGGATCTCGAGGACGAAAAACTGTTTTTT.

The chain joins TRBV24-1 to TRBJ1-5; the match to TRBD1 covers 7 bases. V dropped 4 bases and J dropped 0; count of bases not matched to a gene: 5. Germline values: CDR1 KGHDR, CDR2 SFDVKD. This CDR3 has 16 amino acids. This CDR3 is CATSETGTHSNQPQHF. In DNA form, the CDR3 reads TGTGCCACCAGTGAGACAGGGACACATAGCAATCAGCCCCAGCATTTT.

As to this clonotype: A read error may explain this, as a much larger clone is one base away. Lacking the conserved final phenylalanine or tryptophan, this CDR3 likely reflects a read error. This rearrangement joins TRBV7-2 to TRBJ1-2; 9 nucleotides line up with TRBD1. Germline CDR1 is SGHTA and CDR2 is FQGNSA. The CDR3 sequence is 15 residues long. V was pared by 4 bases and J by 7 bases, with 10 bases of the junction left unmatched. The CDR3 DNA is TGTGCCAGCAGCTCCATACAGGGGGCGCGTGGTGGCTACACCCTC. Its translation: CASSSIQGARGGYTL.

This clonotype was seen at least ten times. V usage is TRBV2 and J usage is TRBJ1-6, with D unresolved. The CDR3 is made up of 15 amino acids. V was shortened by 3 bases and J by 6 bases, with 12 bases between the two germline ends. CDR1 is SNHLY, CDR2 FYNNEI, per germline. CDR3 in DNA: TGTGCCAGCAGTGATCGAGGGTCGGCTAATTCACCCCTCCACTTT. The encoded protein is CASSDRGSANSPLHF.

This rearrangement joins TRBV10-3 to TRBJ2-6; TRBD1 matches 8 bases. Germline CDR1 reads ENHRY; CDR2 reads SYGVKD. The CDR3 is made up of 16 amino acids. V gave up 7 bases and J gave up 3 bases; unmatched junction bases: 8. CDR3 sequence: CAITVDRAYGANVLTF. DNA of the CDR3: TGTGCCATCACCGTGGACAGGGCCTATGGGGCCAACGTCCTGACTTTC.

This chain connects TRBV15 to TRBJ2-5; tentative D call: TRBD2 (6 bases). The CDR3 runs to 14 residues. V lost 3 bases to trimming and J lost 5 bases, with 13 bases between them. Germline lookup yields CDR1 LNHNV and CDR2 YYDKDF (reference sequence). CDR3 coding DNA: TGTGCCACCAGCAGTTATAATCGGGGGGAGACCCAGTACTTC. The encoded protein is CATSSYNRGETQYF.

The table lists this clonotype with many counts. The chain recombines TRBV20-1 with TRBJ2-7, with D unresolved. Germline lookup yields CDR1 DFQATT and CDR2 SNEGSKA (reference sequence). Trimming pared 7 bases from V and 5 bases from J, leaving 9 bases between. The CDR3 contains 10 residues. The CDR3 loop is CSVGQDEQYF. DNA for the CDR3: TGCAGTGTCGGGCAGGACGAGCAGTACTTC.

This clonotype occurred a few times. The chain employs TRBV11-1 and TRBJ2-7; D is unclear. Trimming removed 0 bases at V and 0 bases at J, with 12 bases between. In germline, CDR1 is SGHAT, CDR2 FQDESV (reference sequence). CDR3 length: 16 amino acids. The CDR3 coding sequence is TGTGCCAGCAGCTTAGCGAATACAGAGAGCTCCTACGAGCAGTACTTC. Encoded protein: CASSLANTESSYEQYF. Full variable domain (rest looked up from reference TRBV11-1 and TRBJ2-7): EAEVAQSPRYKITEKSQAVAFWCDPISGHATLYWYRQILGQGPELLVQFQDESVVDDSQLPKDRFSAERLKGVDSTLKIQPAELGDSAMYLCASSLANTESSYEQYFGPGTRLTVT.

This clonotype was seen many times. The chain is built from TRBV7-2 and TRBJ1-5; 9 bases match TRBD1. CDR3 length equals 15 residues. V lost 2 bases and J lost 4; bases outside the gene matches: 3. Germline values: CDR1 SGHTA, CDR2 FQGNSA. The CDR3 coding sequence is TGTGCCAGCAGCTTATGGGGACAGGGTAATCAGCCCCAGCATTTT. Protein sequence: CASSLWGQGNQPQHF.

This sequence joins TRBV20-1 and TRBJ1-5; D remains ambiguous. There are 13 residues in the CDR3. The ends were cut back, 5 bases at V and 0 bases at J, with 8 bases in the middle. Per germline, CDR1 DFQATT and CDR2 SNEGSKA (reference sequence). This CDR3 reads CSAQDYSNQPQHF. The CDR3 coding sequence is TGCAGTGCTCAGGATTATAGCAATCAGCCCCAGCATTTT.

The CDR3 DNA follows: TGTGCCACCAGCAGAGGTGGGAGCTCCTACAATGAGCAGTTCTTC. Its translation: CATSRGGSSYNEQFF. This chain links TRBV15 with TRBJ2-1; a possible D gene is TRBD2 (5 bases). Trimming stripped 1 base from V and 0 bases from J, with 7 bases between. This CDR3 is 15 amino acids long. CDR1 and CDR2 (germline): LNHNV, YYDKDF (reference sequence).

This clonotype was counted ten times or more. The chain carries TRBV9 and TRBJ1-4; no reliable D call. Germline V CDR1 and CDR2: SGDLS, YYNGEE. The CDR3 is made up of 17 amino acids. V was trimmed by 1 base and J by 5 bases, leaving 18 bases between them. The DNA for the CDR3 is TGTGCCAGCAGCGTATCCGCGGGCCGGCAGCTGAATGAAAAACTGTTTTTT. Translating gives CASSVSAGRQLNEKLFF. The full variable domain, with the rest looked up from reference TRBV9 and TRBJ1-4, is DSGVTQTPKHLITATGQRVTLRCSPRSGDLSVYWYQQSLDQGLQFLIQYYNGEERAKGNILERFSAQQFPDLHSELNLSSLELGDSALYFCASSVSAGRQLNEKLFFGSGTQLSVL.

This chain connects TRBV28 to TRBJ1-5; D gene uncertain. The CDR3 covers 14 residues. Germline V gives CDR1 MDHEN, CDR2 SYDVKM. V was pared by 3 bases and J by 3 bases, with 9 bases between. For the CDR3, the DNA is TGTGCCAGCAGTTTTCCTCGGATCAATCAGCCCCAGCATTTT. It yields the protein CASSFPRINQPQHF.

This clonotype was observed many times. V gene TRBV12-3 or TRBV12-4 combines with J gene TRBJ1-1, with 8 bases lining up with TRBD1. V dropped 6 bases and J dropped 6; count of bases not matched to a gene: 6. There are 13 residues in the CDR3. CDR3 sequence (DNA): TGTGCCAGCAGGGCCCAGGGGGCATCTGAAGCTTTCTTT. Residues: CASRAQGASEAFF.

There are a few counts of this clonotype. The rearrangement joins TRBV7-2 to TRBJ1-2; possible D gene TRBD1, 5 bases. With 1 base removed from V and 7 bases from J, the gap between germline ends came to 13 bases. From germline, CDR1 is SGHTA and CDR2 FQGNSA. The CDR3 loop spans 14 amino acids. DNA for the CDR3: TGTGCCAGCAGCTTAGACCCGGCAGGGTCTGGCTACACCTTC. The encoded protein is CASSLDPAGSGYTF.